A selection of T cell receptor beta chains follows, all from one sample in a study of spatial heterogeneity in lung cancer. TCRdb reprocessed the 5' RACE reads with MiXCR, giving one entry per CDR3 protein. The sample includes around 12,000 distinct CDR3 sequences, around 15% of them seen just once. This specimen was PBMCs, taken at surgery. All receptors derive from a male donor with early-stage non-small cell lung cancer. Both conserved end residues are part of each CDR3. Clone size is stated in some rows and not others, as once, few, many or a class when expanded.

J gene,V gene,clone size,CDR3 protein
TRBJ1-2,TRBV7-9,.,CASSLTGRNGYTF
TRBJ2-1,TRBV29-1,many,CSFTVVNEQFF
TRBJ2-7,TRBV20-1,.,CSARRDSGAYEQYF
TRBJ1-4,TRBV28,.,CASNPLGRQNEKLFF
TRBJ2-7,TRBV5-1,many,CASSAQVDEQYF
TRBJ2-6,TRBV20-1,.,CSASDKTGANVLTF
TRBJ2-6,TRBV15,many,CATSFPSSGANVLTF
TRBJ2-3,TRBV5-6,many,CASSLDSGPSTDTQYF
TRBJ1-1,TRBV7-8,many,CASSLTGPNTEAFF
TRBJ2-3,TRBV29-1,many,CSVEGLDDSTDTQYF
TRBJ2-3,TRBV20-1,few,CSASPAGGLGTDTQYF
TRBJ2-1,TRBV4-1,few,CASSQDGGQGIGDHEQFF
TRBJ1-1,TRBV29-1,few,CSVVKRTNTEAFF
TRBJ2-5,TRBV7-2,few,CASSYQRGQETQYF
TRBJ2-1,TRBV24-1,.,CATSDDSYNEQFF
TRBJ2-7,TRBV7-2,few,CASSLSGTALSYEQYF
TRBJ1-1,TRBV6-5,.,CASSYSPTGINTEAFF
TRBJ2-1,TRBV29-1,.,CSAEDRTSGGYSYNEQFF
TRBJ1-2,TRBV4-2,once,CASSQGAWGQGGDGYTF
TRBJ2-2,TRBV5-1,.,CASSLNANTGELFF
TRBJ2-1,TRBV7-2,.,CASSLGVGGGNEQFF
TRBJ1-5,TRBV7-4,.,CASRQDCYSNQPQHF
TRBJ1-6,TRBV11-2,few,CASSQQGPSNSPLHF
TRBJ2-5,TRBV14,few,CASSQGLTGGAETQYF